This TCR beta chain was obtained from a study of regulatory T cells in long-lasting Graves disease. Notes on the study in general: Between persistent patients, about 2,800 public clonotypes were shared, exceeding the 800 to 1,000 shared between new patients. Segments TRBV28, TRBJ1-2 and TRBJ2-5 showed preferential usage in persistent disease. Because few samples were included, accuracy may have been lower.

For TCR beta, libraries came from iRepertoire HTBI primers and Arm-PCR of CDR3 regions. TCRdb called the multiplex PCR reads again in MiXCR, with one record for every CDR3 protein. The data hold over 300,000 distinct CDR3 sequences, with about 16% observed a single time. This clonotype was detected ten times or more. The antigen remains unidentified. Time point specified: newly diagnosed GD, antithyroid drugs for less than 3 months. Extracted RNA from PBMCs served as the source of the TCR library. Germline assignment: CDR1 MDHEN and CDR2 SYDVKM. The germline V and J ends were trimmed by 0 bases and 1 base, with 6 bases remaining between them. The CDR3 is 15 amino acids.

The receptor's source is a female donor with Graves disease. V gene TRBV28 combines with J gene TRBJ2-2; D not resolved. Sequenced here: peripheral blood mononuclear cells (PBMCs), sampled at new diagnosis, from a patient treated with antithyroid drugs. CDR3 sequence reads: CASSLWDGNTGELFF. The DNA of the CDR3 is TGTGCCAGCAGTTTATGGGACGGGAACACCGGGGAGCTGTTTTTT.